This T cell receptor beta chain was retrieved from a study of blood T cell repertoires in COVID-19. Trimming at V came to 0 bases and at J to 2 bases, leaving 11 bases not matched to a gene. CDR3 length: 19 amino acids. Germline V CDR1 and CDR2: MGHRA, YSYEKL. The table came from immunoSEQ multiplex PCR; TCRdb's copy has only in-frame clones and leaves some out. The table records 30,000 to 45,000 clones, about 88% of them present only once. This receptor was taken from a man between 60 and 70 years old with active COVID-19. The genes are TRBV4-1 and TRBJ1-5, with 9 bases fitting TRBD1. The sample was peripheral blood. CDR3 in amino acids: CASSQDLVRTGVGNQPQHF. CDR3 coding DNA: TGCGCCAGCAGCCAAGACCTAGTTAGGACAGGGGTTGGCAATCAGCCCCAGCATTTT.